This T cell receptor beta chain is drawn from a study of T-cell memory formation after mild COVID-19. CDR3 length: 19 amino acids. Losses at the gene ends were 3 bases for V and 2 bases for J; bases not matched to a gene: 14. Germline lookup yields CDR1 SGHVS and CDR2 FNYEAQ. TCRdb re-derived calls from the 5' RACE reads in MiXCR, one entry per CDR3 protein. The sample consists of 280,000 or so distinct CDR3 sequences, under 8.5% of them appearing once. Study-wide results and limits: Contracting CD4+ clones lay largely in CM and EM, with CD8+ ones residing in EMRA.

This clonotype appeared a few times. The antigen is undetermined. This TCR was recovered from a man younger than 35 who had mild COVID-19 (a few samples of this study predate the infection). Cell type and time point are not known. This rearrangement joins TRBV7-6 to TRBJ2-3, with 10 nucleotides matching TRBD2. Sequenced input: PBMCs or a T cell subset sorted from them (not recorded which). The CDR3 DNA is TGTGCCAGCAGCTTGAGGTCAGGAGTACTAGCGGGGTTCACAGATACGCAGTATTTT. Translation: CASSLRSGVLAGFTDTQYF. The full variable domain, with the rest looked up from reference TRBV7-6 and TRBJ2-3, is GAGVSQSPRYKVTKRGQDVALRCDPISGHVSLYWYRQALGQGPEFLTYFNYEAQQDKSGLPNDRFSAERPEGSISTLTIQRTEQRDSAMYRCASSLRSGVLAGFTDTQYFGPGTRLTVL.